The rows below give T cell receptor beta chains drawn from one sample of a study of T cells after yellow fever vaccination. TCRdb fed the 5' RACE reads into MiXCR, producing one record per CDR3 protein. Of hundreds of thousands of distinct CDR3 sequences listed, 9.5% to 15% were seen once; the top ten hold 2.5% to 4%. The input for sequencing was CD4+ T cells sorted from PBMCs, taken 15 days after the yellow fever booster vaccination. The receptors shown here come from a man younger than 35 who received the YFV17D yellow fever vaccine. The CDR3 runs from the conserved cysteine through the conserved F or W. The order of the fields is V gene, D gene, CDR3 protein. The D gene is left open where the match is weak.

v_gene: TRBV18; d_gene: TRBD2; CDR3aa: CASSPIRTSDYEQYF
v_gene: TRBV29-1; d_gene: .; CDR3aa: CSVRIVGRNTEAFF
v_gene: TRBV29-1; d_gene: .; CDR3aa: CSVAGTPQDTEAFF
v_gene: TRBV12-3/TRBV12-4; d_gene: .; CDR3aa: CASSTNPKGETQYF
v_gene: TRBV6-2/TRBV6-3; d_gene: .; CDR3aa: CASSYAGTSAETQYF
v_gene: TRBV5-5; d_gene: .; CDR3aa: CASSIQGTETQYF
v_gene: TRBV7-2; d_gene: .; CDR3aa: CASSPAADTQYF
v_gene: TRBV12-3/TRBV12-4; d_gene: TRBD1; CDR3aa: CASSTGQGDLGNGELFF
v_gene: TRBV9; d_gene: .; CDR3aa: CASSRKLSNTGELFF
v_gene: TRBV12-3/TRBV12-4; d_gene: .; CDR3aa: CASSFQRQETQYF
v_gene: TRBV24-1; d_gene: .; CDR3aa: CATSDASSGNTIYF
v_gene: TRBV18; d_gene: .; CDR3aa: CASNRENQPQHF
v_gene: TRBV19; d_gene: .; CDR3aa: CASTPSSGVVGELFF
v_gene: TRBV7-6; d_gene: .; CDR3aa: CASSLIRRGDNKETQYF
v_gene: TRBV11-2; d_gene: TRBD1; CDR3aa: CASSLALTRQGEAFF
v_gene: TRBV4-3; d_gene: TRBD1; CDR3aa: CAGSRRDRVGEQYF
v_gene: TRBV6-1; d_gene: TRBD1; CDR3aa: CASSQQGGYSPLHF
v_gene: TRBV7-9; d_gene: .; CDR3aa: CASRKRGGRDSPLHF
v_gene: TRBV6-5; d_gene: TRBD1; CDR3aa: CASSYRQGPGTDTQYF
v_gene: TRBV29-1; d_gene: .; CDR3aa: CSAKGHLNTEAFF
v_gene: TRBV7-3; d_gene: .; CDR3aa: CASSFGAGPQETQYF
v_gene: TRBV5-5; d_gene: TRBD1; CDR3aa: CASTLIRGTGGRAFF
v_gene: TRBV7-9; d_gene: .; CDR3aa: CASSLGLAWDIQYF
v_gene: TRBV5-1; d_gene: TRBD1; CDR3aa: CASSYTGTGGNTEAFF
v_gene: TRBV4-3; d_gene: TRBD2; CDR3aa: CASSREAGGHPDTQYF
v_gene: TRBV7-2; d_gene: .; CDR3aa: CASSPNEGGYGYTF
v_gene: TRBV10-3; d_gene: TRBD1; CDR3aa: CAIGDRDQPQHF